Following are 26 T cell receptor beta chains from one sample sequenced in a study of OX40 agonist ivuxolimab in advanced cancers. Libraries were prepared by immunoSEQ multiplex PCR; TCRdb keeps only in-frame clonotypes and omits some of them. The sample carries more than 45,000 clones, roughly 80% recorded once. The source was CD4+ or CD8+ T cells sorted from blood, collected in a trial of the OX40 agonist ivuxolimab. The source is an adult with an advanced solid tumor such as melanoma, head and neck, liver or kidney cancer.

The gene calls are TRBV7-3 and TRBJ1-1; TRBD1 aligns across 8 bases. CDR3 length: 16 amino acids. The ends lost 0 bases at V and 4 bases at J; junction bases unmatched: 7. From germline, CDR1 is SGHTA and CDR2 FQGTGA. The CDR3 nucleotides read TGTGCCAGCAGCTTAACTGGGACAGGAGGTGCCACTGAAGCTTTCTTT. Translating it yields CASSLTGTGGATEAFF.

This clone was seen a handful of times. The rearrangement uses TRBV7-6 and TRBJ2-2; D uncertain. The CDR3 runs 14 residues. Germline assignment: CDR1 SGHVS and CDR2 FNYEAQ. V was trimmed by 5 bases and J by 2 bases, leaving 9 bases between them. The CDR3 reads CASSPTPNTGELFF. CDR3 DNA: TGTGCCAGCAGCCCGACACCTAACACCGGGGAGCTGTTTTTT.

V gene TRBV7-2 combines with J gene TRBJ2-2; 9 nucleotides match TRBD2. The CDR3 extends over 16 amino acids. V lost 1 base and J lost 3; bases outside the gene matches: 3. The germline gives CDR1 SGHTA, CDR2 FQGNSA. The CDR3 region is CASSLGLAGYTGELFF. For the CDR3, the DNA is TGTGCCAGCAGCTTAGGTCTAGCGGGGTACACCGGGGAGCTGTTTTTT.

This clone was observed a handful of times. The chain recombines TRBV27 with TRBJ1-5; D is ambiguous. CDR3 length: 14 amino acids. Germline V gene lookup returns CDR1 MNHEY and CDR2 SMNVEV (reference sequence). Trimming took off 6 bases at V and 0 bases at J, with 9 bases between the two ends. CDR3 nucleotide sequence: TGTGCCAGCAGGGATGGGTATAGCAATCAGCCCCAGCATTTT. Amino acids: CASRDGYSNQPQHF.

The chain uses TRBV7-3 and TRBJ2-1; TRBD2 matches at 12 bases. The J segment lost 9 bases and the V segment lost 5 bases, leaving 11 bases of the junction unmatched. CDR3 length: 16 residues. Germline V lookup: CDR1 SGHTA, CDR2 FQGTGA. This CDR3 is CASSTSSGGAQSEQFF. CDR3 nucleotides: TGTGCCAGCAGCACCTCTAGCGGGGGGGCCCAGAGTGAGCAGTTCTTC. The whole variable domain, filled in from reference TRBV7-3 and TRBJ2-1, reads GAGVSQTPSNKVTEKGKYVELRCDPISGHTALYWYRQSLGQGPEFLIYFQGTGAADDSGLPNDRFFAVRPEGSVSTLKIQRTERGDSAVYLCASSTSSGGAQSEQFFGPGTRLTVL.

This rearrangement joins TRBV28 to TRBJ1-2, with unresolved D. The ends were cut back, 3 bases at V and 5 bases at J, with 13 bases in the middle. Germline V gene lookup returns CDR1 MDHEN and CDR2 SYDVKM. The CDR3 is made up of 14 amino acids. The CDR3 coding sequence is TGTGCCAGCAGTTTCACACTCCTGCCATATGGCTACACCTTC. Its protein is CASSFTLLPYGYTF.

The genes are TRBV6-1 and TRBJ1-2; 8 nucleotides match TRBD1. The germline gives CDR1 MNHNS, CDR2 SASEGT. The CDR3 contains 13 residues. V was clipped by 6 bases and J by 0 bases; unmatched bases: 0. In DNA form, the CDR3 reads TGTGCCAGCAGACAGGGGGCTAACTATGGCTACACCTTC. Encoded protein: CASRQGANYGYTF.

The rearrangement joins TRBV5-1 to TRBJ2-1; maybe TRBD2 (6 bases). The germline V gene encodes CDR1 SGHRS and CDR2 YFSETQ. Trimming took 0 bases from V and 5 from J, leaving 9 bases between them. This CDR3 comprises 14 residues. In DNA form, the CDR3 reads TGCGCCAGCAGCTTGGGCGGGGTCGACAATGAGCAGTTCTTC. Translating gives CASSLGGVDNEQFF.

CDR3 loop: CASSIISGENIQYF. CDR3 nucleotides: TGTGCCAGTAGTATAATTAGCGGGGAAAACATTCAGTACTTC. The chain links TRBV19 to TRBJ2-4, with 8 bases aligning to TRBD2. CDR1 and CDR2 (germline): LNHDA, SQIVND (reference sequence). This CDR3 comprises 14 residues. The trim removed 2 bases at V and 5 bases at J, leaving 2 bases unmatched.

This rearrangement joins TRBV6-1 to TRBJ2-6; D is perhaps TRBD1 or TRBD2 (5 bases each). CDR3 size: 14 residues. Between the trimmed V and J ends, which lost 3 bases and 2 bases, there was a span of 5 bases. The V gene's germline CDR1 is MNHNS and CDR2 SASEGT. The CDR3 loop reads CASSEGAGANVLTF. The DNA of the CDR3 is TGTGCCAGCAGTGAGGGGGCTGGGGCCAACGTCCTGACTTTC.

This clone appeared a few times. The rearrangement uses TRBV4-1 and TRBJ1-1; 7 bases are a match to TRBD1. This CDR3 comprises 18 residues. Germline trimming cut 1 base from V and 2 bases from J; bases unmatched to any gene: 13. CDR1 is MGHRA, CDR2 YSYEKL, per germline. The CDR3 DNA is TGCGCCAGCAGCCAAGGCAGACAGGGTCGACTTGGTAACACTGAAGCTTTCTTT. This sequence encodes CASSQGRQGRLGNTEAFF.

This sequence joins TRBV9 and TRBJ2-3, with 9 bases aligning to TRBD2. V lost 3 bases, J lost 1 base, and 6 bases stayed unmatched. CDR1 is SGDLS and CDR2 is YYNGEE in the germline V gene. This CDR3 is 16 amino acids long. CDR3 nucleotide sequence: TGTGCCAGCAGCGGAATAGCGGGGGAAGGCACAGATACGCAGTATTTT. Translation: CASSGIAGEGTDTQYF.

This clone has just a few counts. V and J are TRBV14 and TRBJ1-1; maybe TRBD1 (6 bases). Trimming pared 1 base from V and 0 bases from J, leaving 21 bases between. From germline, CDR1 is SGHDN and CDR2 FVKESK. The CDR3 spans 19 residues. The CDR3: CASSQVRWRGAGMNTEAFF. CDR3 DNA: TGTGCCAGCAGCCAAGTGAGATGGAGGGGGGCCGGCATGAACACTGAAGCTTTCTTT. The variable domain in full, completed from reference TRBV14 and TRBJ1-1, reads EAGVTQFPSHSVIEKGQTVTLRCDPISGHDNLYWYRRVMGKEIKFLLHFVKESKQDESGMPNNRFLAERTGGTYSTLKVQPAELEDSGVYFCASSQVRWRGAGMNTEAFFGQGTRLTVV.

This clone was seen more than once but under ten times. The V and J genes are TRBV7-9 and TRBJ1-1; 8 nucleotides line up with TRBD1. J gave up 2 bases and V 3 bases, and 8 bases lay outside the gene matches. The CDR3 has 16 residues. Germline loops: CDR1 SEHNR, CDR2 FQNEAQ (reference sequence). The CDR3: CASSFGTGGPNTEAFF. The CDR3 region has the DNA TGTGCCAGCAGCTTCGGGACAGGCGGACCCAACACTGAAGCTTTCTTT.

The rearrangement links TRBV4-2 to TRBJ1-5; 7 nucleotides line up with TRBD1. Trimming removed 5 bases from V and 2 bases from J; junction bases left unmatched: 6. The CDR3 is made up of 15 amino acids. Germline values: CDR1 LGHNA, CDR2 YNFKEQ. CDR3: CASSGTGTGNQPQHF. For the CDR3, the DNA is TGTGCCAGCAGCGGTACCGGGACAGGCAATCAGCCCCAGCATTTT.

This sequence joins TRBV5-1 and TRBJ1-2, with 11 bases that match TRBD1. This CDR3 spans 18 amino acids. CDR1 is SGHRS, CDR2 YFSETQ, per germline. Trimming took 0 bases from V and 0 from J; bases not matched to a gene: 7. The CDR3 reads CASSLEGQGVLANYGYTF. The CDR3, as DNA: TGCGCCAGCAGCTTGGAGGGACAGGGGGTTTTAGCTAACTATGGCTACACCTTC.

The chain joins TRBV6-6 to TRBJ1-3, with a weak D call TRBD1 (5 bases). The V gene lost 6 bases and the J gene lost 1 base, with 13 bases spanning the gap. Germline CDR1 reads MNHNY; CDR2 reads SVGAGI (reference sequence). The CDR3 runs 15 residues. As DNA, the CDR3 is TGTGCCAGCAGACTACAGGTTGGGTCTGGAAACACCATATATTTT. Protein sequence: CASRLQVGSGNTIYF.

V and J are TRBV6-5 and TRBJ1-6; possible D gene TRBD1, 5 bases. The V and J ends lost 10 bases and 7 bases respectively, with 14 bases between them. This CDR3 contains 13 residues. Per germline, CDR1 MNHEY and CDR2 SVGAGI. The CDR3 DNA follows: TGTGCCACTCGGGGGGGGATCAATTCACCCCTCCACTTT. Its protein is CATRGGINSPLHF.

The chain is built from TRBV9 and TRBJ2-3; maybe TRBD2 (6 bases). This CDR3 comprises 16 residues. V shed 3 bases and J shed 6 bases, with 20 bases lying between them. Per germline, CDR1 SGDLS and CDR2 YYNGEE. The CDR3 sequence is CASSERREVSSDTQYF. CDR3 coding DNA: TGTGCCAGCAGCGAAAGGAGGGAAGTTAGTTCGGATACGCAGTATTTT.

To note about this clone: An end of the junction does not agree with germline; a read error may underlie this. The chain combines TRBV27 with TRBJ1-6, with 8 nucleotides matching TRBD1. Germline V gene sequence: CDR1 MNHEY, CDR2 SMNVEV (reference sequence). This CDR3 spans 18 amino acids. The CDR3 loop reads CACRGPIRKTLYNSPLHF. The CDR3 DNA sequence: TGTGCCTGCAGGGGGCCCATCCGAAAAACCCTCTATAATTCACCCCTCCACTTT.

This chain links TRBV23-1 with TRBJ1-5; possible D gene TRBD1, 5 bases. TRBV23-1 is classed as an ORF, of uncertain function. The CDR3 runs 17 residues. V gave up 7 bases and J gave up 0 bases, with 19 bases separating them. The CDR3 loop is CASIMGGGKHSNQPQHF. The DNA for the CDR3 is TGCGCCAGCATAATGGGGGGTGGTAAGCATAGCAATCAGCCCCAGCATTTT.

CDR3 sequence (DNA): TGTGCCAGCAGCTTATTTGACGAAACTGAAGCTTTCTTT. Its translation: CASSLFDETEAFF. The chain recombines TRBV7-2 with TRBJ1-1, with D uncertain. This CDR3 has 13 amino acids. V dropped 2 bases and J dropped 5 bases, with 9 bases sitting between them. Germline V gene sequence: CDR1 SGHTA, CDR2 FQGNSA.

This clone was seen only once. The chain is built from TRBV6-5 and TRBJ1-3; no definite D call. Germline V CDR1 and CDR2: MNHEY, SVGAGI. The CDR3 has 15 residues. Trimming left V 5 bases short and J 0 bases short, with 11 bases between. The chain's CDR3 is CASSLDGYSGNTIYF. The DNA of the CDR3 is TGTGCCAGCAGTCTCGACGGTTACTCTGGAAACACCATATATTTT.

The chain combines TRBV7-9 with TRBJ1-1, with a tentative D call TRBD1 (5 bases). V lost 1 base and J lost 3, with 9 bases in between. Germline values: CDR1 SEHNR, CDR2 FQNEAQ (reference sequence). The CDR3 is 14 residues long. The CDR3 loop reads CASSLVGRDTEAFF. In nucleotides, the CDR3 is TGTGCCAGCAGCTTAGTTGGCAGGGACACTGAAGCTTTCTTT.

The chain is built from TRBV19 and TRBJ1-5; weak D call: TRBD1 (5 bases). Trimming took 2 bases from V and 7 from J, leaving 9 bases between them. CDR3 size: 13 residues. Germline CDR1 is LNHDA and CDR2 is SQIVND (reference sequence). CDR3 amino acids: CASSIQGRQPQHF. DNA for the CDR3: TGTGCCAGTAGTATACAGGGTCGGCAGCCCCAGCATTTT.

This rearrangement joins TRBV7-9 to TRBJ2-7, with D unresolved. The CDR3 runs to 12 residues. Germline V CDR1 and CDR2: SEHNR, FQNEAQ (reference sequence). With 3 bases removed from V and 3 bases from J, the gap between germline ends came to 6 bases. CDR3 DNA: TGTGCCAGCAGCTTCTCAGTCTACGAGCAGTACTTC. Protein: CASSFSVYEQYF.